The next 9 T cell receptor beta chains were all read from a single sample in a study of identical twins. TCRdb re-called the 5' RACE reads through MiXCR, storing one row per CDR3 protein. The table records more than 200,000 distinct CDR3 sequences, around 10% of them present only once. The sequencing sample was made of memory (CD45RO+) T cells sorted from blood. Every receptor here comes from a woman aged 18-30 years in good health.

The chain carries TRBV5-1 and TRBJ2-1, with 13 nucleotides matching TRBD2. With V trimmed by 4 bases and J by 10 bases, 2 bases remained unmatched. The CDR3 runs to 13 residues. Germline lookup yields CDR1 SGHRS and CDR2 YFSETQ. The CDR3 coding sequence is TGCGCCAGCAGCCCGACTAGCGGGGGGGAGCAGTTCTTC. Its translation is CASSPTSGGEQFF.

This clonotype was seen more than once but under ten times. The gene calls are TRBV11-2 and TRBJ2-3; D is perhaps TRBD1 (5 bases). V lost 4 bases to trimming and J lost 5 bases, with 13 bases between them. In germline, CDR1 is SGHAT, CDR2 FQNNGV. This CDR3 has 14 amino acids. The CDR3 reads CASSSRARGDTQYF. The CDR3 DNA reads as TGTGCCAGCAGCTCAAGGGCAAGGGGAGATACGCAGTATTTT.

This clonotype showed up just a few times. This chain connects TRBV5-1 to TRBJ2-5; possibly TRBD1 or TRBD2 for D (5 bases each). Germline CDR1 is SGHRS and CDR2 is YFSETQ. V was cut by 4 bases and J by 2 bases, with 12 bases left in between. The length of the CDR3 is 14 residues. The CDR3 sequence: CASSLGTVQETQYF. CDR3 in DNA: TGCGCCAGCAGCCTCGGGACCGTACAAGAGACCCAGTACTTC.

This clonotype has only a few counts. CDR3 nucleotide sequence: TGTGCCAGCAGTGAATCGCACGGGGCCTACGAGCAGTACTTC. Residues: CASSESHGAYEQYF. V and J are TRBV25-1 and TRBJ2-7, with D perhaps matching TRBD2 (5 bases). This CDR3 is 14 amino acids long. V lost 1 base and J lost 2, with 9 bases in between. In germline, CDR1 is MGHDK, CDR2 SYGVNS.

The V gene is TRBV5-5, the J gene TRBJ2-1; D is undetermined. Germline CDR1 and CDR2: SGHKS and YYEKEE (reference sequence). CDR3 length: 16 amino acids. V lost 4 bases and J 0 bases, leaving 14 bases between the germline ends. CDR3 coding DNA: TGTGCCAGCAGCCCCCGACCGGGTTCCTCCTACAATGAGCAGTTCTTC. This sequence encodes CASSPRPGSSYNEQFF.

This clonotype has more than one count but fewer than ten. The CDR3 here is CASSQWTGEVDTQYF. The DNA of the CDR3 is TGTGCCAGCAGCCAATGGACAGGGGAGGTAGATACGCAGTATTTT. The V gene is TRBV3-1, the J gene TRBJ2-3; 9 bases map to TRBD1. V was pared by 2 bases and J by 5 bases, with 5 bases of the junction left unmatched. The CDR3 has 15 residues. In germline, CDR1 is LGHDT, CDR2 YNNKEL (reference sequence).

In this sample, this clonotype turned up a few times. This rearrangement joins TRBV5-1 to TRBJ2-5; no clear D. This CDR3 is 14 amino acids long. V dropped 2 bases and J dropped 2 bases, with 10 bases sitting between them. The V gene's germline CDR1 is SGHRS and CDR2 YFSETQ. This chain's CDR3 is CASSLDVRQETQYF. The CDR3 region has the DNA TGCGCCAGCAGCTTAGACGTCAGACAAGAGACCCAGTACTTC.

The chain has TRBV20-1 and TRBJ2-5, with TRBD2 matching 11 bases. This CDR3 spans 16 amino acids. After removal of 6 bases from V and 5 bases from J, the junction contained 14 bases not matched to a gene. Germline V CDR1 and CDR2: DFQATT, SNEGSKA (reference sequence). In DNA form, the CDR3 reads TGCAGTGCCCCGGGGCTAGCGGGGGGCCCTGGGGAGACCCAGTACTTC. It specifies CSAPGLAGGPGETQYF.

V is TRBV5-1 and J is TRBJ2-7; a possible D gene is TRBD2 (8 bases). V dropped 4 bases and J dropped 3 bases, with 20 bases sitting between them. The V gene's germline CDR1 is SGHRS and CDR2 YFSETQ. The CDR3 extends over 16 amino acids. In nucleotides, the CDR3 is TGCGCCAGCAGCCCCTCCTCAGGGGGACTAGGCTACGAGCAGTACTTC. It yields the protein CASSPSSGGLGYEQYF.